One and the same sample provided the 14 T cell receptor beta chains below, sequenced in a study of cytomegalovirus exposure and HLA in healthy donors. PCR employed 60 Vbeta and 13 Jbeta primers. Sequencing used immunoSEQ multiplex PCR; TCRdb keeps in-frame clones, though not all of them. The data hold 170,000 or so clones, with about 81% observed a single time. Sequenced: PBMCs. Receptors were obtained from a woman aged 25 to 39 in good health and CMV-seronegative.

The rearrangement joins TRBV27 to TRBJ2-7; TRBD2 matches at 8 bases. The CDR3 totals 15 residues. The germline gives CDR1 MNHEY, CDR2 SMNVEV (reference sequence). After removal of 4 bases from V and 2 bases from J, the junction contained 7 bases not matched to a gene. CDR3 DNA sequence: TGTGCCAGCAGTTCTTATACGGGACTAGCCTACGAGCAGTACTTC. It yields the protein CASSSYTGLAYEQYF.

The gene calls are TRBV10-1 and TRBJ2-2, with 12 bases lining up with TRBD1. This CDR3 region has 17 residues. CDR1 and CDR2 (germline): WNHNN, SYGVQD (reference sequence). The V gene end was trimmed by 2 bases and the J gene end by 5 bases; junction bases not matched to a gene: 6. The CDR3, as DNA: TGCGCCAGCAGTGAGCGCCCGGGACAGGGGGCAACCGGGGAGCTGTTTTTT. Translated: CASSERPGQGATGELFF.

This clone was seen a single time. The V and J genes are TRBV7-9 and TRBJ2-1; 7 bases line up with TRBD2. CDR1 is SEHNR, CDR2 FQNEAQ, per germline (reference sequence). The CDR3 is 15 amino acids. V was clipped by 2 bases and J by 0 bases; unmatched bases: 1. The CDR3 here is CASSLSGISYNEQFF. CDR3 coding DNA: TGTGCCAGCAGCTTAAGCGGGATCTCCTACAATGAGCAGTTCTTC.

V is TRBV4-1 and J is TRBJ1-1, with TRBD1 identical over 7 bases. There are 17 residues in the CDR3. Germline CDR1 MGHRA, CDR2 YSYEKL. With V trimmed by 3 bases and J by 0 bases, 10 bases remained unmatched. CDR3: CASSHKTGTTLNTEAFF. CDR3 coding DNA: TGCGCCAGCAGCCATAAGACAGGGACAACCTTGAACACTGAAGCTTTCTTT.

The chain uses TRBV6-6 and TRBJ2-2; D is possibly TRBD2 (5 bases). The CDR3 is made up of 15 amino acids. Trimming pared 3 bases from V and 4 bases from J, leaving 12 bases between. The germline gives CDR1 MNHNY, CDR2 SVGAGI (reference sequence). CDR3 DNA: TGTGCCAGCAGTTATCTGTTGGGAGCCACCGGGGAGCTGTTTTTT. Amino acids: CASSYLLGATGELFF.

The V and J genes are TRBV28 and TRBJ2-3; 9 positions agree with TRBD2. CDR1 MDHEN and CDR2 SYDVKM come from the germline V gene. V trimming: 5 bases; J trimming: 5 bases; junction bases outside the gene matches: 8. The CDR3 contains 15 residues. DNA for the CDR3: TGTGCCAGCAGTCCTCGATTAGCGGGGGTAGATACGCAGTATTTT. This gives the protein CASSPRLAGVDTQYF.

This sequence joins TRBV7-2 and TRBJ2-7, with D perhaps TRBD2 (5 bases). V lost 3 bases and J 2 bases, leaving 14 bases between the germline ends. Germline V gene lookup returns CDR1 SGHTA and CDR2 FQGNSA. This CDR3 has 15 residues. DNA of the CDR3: TGTGCCAGCAGCTTTGTCACCGGGAACACCTACGAGCAGTACTTC. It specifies CASSFVTGNTYEQYF.

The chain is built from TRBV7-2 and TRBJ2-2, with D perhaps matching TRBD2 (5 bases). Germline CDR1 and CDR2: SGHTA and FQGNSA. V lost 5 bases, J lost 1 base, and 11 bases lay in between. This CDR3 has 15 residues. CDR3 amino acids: CASSPRGQNTGELFF. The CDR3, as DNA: TGTGCCAGCAGCCCTCGAGGGCAGAACACCGGGGAGCTGTTTTTT.

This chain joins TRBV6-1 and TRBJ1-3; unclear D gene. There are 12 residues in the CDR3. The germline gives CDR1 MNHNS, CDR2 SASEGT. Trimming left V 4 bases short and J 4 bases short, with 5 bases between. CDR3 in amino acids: CASSVQGNTIYF. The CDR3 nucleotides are TGTGCCAGCAGTGTTCAGGGAAACACCATATATTTT.

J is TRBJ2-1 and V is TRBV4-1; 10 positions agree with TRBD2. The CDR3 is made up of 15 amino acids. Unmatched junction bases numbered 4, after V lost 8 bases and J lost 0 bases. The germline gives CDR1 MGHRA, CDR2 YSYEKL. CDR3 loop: CASEPSGSSYNEQFF. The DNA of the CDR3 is TGCGCCAGCGAGCCTAGCGGGAGCTCCTACAATGAGCAGTTCTTC.

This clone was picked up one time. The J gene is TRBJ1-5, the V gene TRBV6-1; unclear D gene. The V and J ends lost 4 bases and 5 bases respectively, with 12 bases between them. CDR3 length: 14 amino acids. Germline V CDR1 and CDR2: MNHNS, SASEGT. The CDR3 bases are TGTGCCAGCAGTGTCATGGACGGGGATCAGCCCCAGCATTTT. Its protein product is CASSVMDGDQPQHF.

The CDR3 nucleotides read TGTGCCAGCAGTCCCCACAGGGGGGGCTACGAGCAGTACTTC. Residues: CASSPHRGGYEQYF. The chain recombines TRBV27 with TRBJ2-7, with D possibly TRBD1 on 8 matching bases. This CDR3 has 14 amino acids. CDR1 is MNHEY and CDR2 is SMNVEV in the germline V gene (reference sequence). Trimming shortened V by 5 bases and J by 3 bases, and 14 bases separated the two germline ends.

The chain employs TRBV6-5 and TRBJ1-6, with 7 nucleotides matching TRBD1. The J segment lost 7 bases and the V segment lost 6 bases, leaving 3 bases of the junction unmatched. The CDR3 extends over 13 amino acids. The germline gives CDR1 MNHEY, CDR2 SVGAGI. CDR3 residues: CASSPQGNSPLHF. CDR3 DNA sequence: TGTGCCAGCAGCCCACAGGGGAATTCACCCCTCCACTTT.

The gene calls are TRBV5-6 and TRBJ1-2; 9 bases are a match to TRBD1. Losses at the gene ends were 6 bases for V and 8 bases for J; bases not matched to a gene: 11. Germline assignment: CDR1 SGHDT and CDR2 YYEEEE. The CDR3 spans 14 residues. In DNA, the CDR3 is TGTGCCAGCACCAACACGGACAGGGGAGGAGGCTACACCTTC. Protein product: CASTNTDRGGGYTF.